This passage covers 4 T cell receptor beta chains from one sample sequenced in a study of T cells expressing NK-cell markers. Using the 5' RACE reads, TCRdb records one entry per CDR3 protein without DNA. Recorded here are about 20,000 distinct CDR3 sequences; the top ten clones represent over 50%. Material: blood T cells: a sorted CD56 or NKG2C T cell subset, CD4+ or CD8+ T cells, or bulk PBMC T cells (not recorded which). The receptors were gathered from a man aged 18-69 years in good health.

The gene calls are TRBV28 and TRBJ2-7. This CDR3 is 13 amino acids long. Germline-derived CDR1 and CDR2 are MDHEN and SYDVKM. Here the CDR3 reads CASSLYRDYEQYF.

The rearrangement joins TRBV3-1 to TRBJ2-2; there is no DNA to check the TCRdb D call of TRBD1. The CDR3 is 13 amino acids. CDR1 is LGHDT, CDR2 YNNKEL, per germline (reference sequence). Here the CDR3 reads CASSRTGIGELFF.

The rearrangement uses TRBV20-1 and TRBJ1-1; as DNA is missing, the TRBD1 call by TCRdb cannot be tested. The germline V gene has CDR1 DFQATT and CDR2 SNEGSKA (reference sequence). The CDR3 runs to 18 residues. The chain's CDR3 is CSARVGTGINYLNTEAFF.

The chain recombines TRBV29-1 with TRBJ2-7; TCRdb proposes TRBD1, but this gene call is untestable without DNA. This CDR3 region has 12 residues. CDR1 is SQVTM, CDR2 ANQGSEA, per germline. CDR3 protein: CSGGDRGHEQYF.